Shown below are 9 T cell receptor beta chains from a single sample sequenced in a study of cytomegalovirus exposure and HLA in healthy donors. 13 Jbeta primers and 60 Vbeta primers were used for the PCR. Clones were sequenced by immunoSEQ multiplex PCR, and TCRdb holds only the in-frame ones, with some missing. Here the sample spans under 85,000 clones, around 80% being singletons. Sequencing was done on a sample of PBMCs. These TCRs come from a woman aged 25 to 39 in good health and CMV-seronegative.

This clone showed up just a few times. The rearrangement joins TRBV7-9 to TRBJ1-4, with TRBD1 as a possible D gene (5 bases). Germline V lookup: CDR1 SEHNR, CDR2 FQNEAQ (reference sequence). This CDR3 spans 14 amino acids. Trimming took off 4 bases at V and 8 bases at J, with 14 bases between the two ends. CDR3 coding DNA: TGTGCCAGCAGCTCGGGACGGGAGGGAGAAAAACTGTTTTTT. This gives the protein CASSSGREGEKLFF.

The rearrangement uses TRBV4-2 and TRBJ1-4; D is uncertain. The CDR3 loop spans 16 amino acids. Germline CDR1 LGHNA, CDR2 YNFKEQ. Trimming removed 1 base from V and 0 bases from J, with 9 bases in between. CDR3 sequence reads: CASSQVVRATNEKLFF. For the CDR3, the DNA is TGTGCCAGCAGCCAAGTGGTGCGAGCAACTAATGAAAAACTGTTTTTT.

The genes are TRBV28 and TRBJ1-5; no clear D. Germline CDR1 is MDHEN and CDR2 is SYDVKM. V was clipped by 8 bases and J by 11 bases, with 13 bases between them. This CDR3 is built from 11 residues. CDR3 region: CASSEVRAQHF. The CDR3, as DNA: TGTGCCAGCTCTGAGGTTAGAGCCCAGCATTTT.

This clone was picked up a small number of times. J is TRBJ1-5 and V is TRBV9, with D possibly TRBD1 on 6 matching bases. Germline lookup yields CDR1 SGDLS and CDR2 YYNGEE. The V end lost 5 bases, the J end lost 3 bases, and 12 bases lay between the germline ends. The CDR3 has 14 amino acids. As DNA, the CDR3 is TGTGCCAGCAGTCAAGGACAGCCCAATCAGCCCCAGCATTTT. This sequence encodes CASSQGQPNQPQHF.

The V and J genes are TRBV30 and TRBJ1-1; 9 bases line up with TRBD1. V lost 5 bases, J lost 6 bases, and 10 bases stayed unmatched. The V gene's germline CDR1 is GTSNPN and CDR2 SVGIG (reference sequence). The CDR3 is made up of 14 amino acids. CDR3 residues: CAWDPGQGNAEAFF. CDR3 DNA sequence: TGTGCCTGGGACCCGGGACAGGGAAACGCTGAAGCTTTCTTT.

This chain joins TRBV27 and TRBJ2-3; TRBD2 aligns across 8 bases. The CDR3 consists of 14 residues. The V gene end was trimmed by 5 bases and the J gene end by 4 bases; junction bases not matched to a gene: 5. CDR1 and CDR2 from the germline V gene are MNHEY and SMNVEV (reference sequence). The CDR3 nucleotides read TGTGCCAGCAGTAGCCAAGCGGGAGCAGATACGCAGTATTTT. It encodes CASSSQAGADTQYF.

V gene TRBV5-6 combines with J gene TRBJ1-5, with 10 bases lining up with TRBD1. The V segment lost 4 bases and the J segment 6 bases; nucleotides outside the gene matches: 10. This CDR3 contains 16 residues. Germline assignment: CDR1 SGHDT and CDR2 YYEEEE. The CDR3 sequence is CASSRKTGTGVQPQHF. Here the CDR3 DNA reads TGTGCCAGCAGCCGAAAAACGGGGACAGGGGTTCAGCCCCAGCATTTT.

The V call is TRBV11-3, the J call TRBJ2-3; 7 bases are a match to TRBD2. The trim removed 3 bases at V and 2 bases at J, leaving 2 bases unmatched. The germline CDR1 and CDR2 sequences are SGHNT and YENEEA. The length of the CDR3 is 14 residues. CDR3 coding DNA: TGTGCCAGCAGCTTTAGCGGGCCCACAGATACGCAGTATTTT. Translating it yields CASSFSGPTDTQYF.

This sequence joins TRBV4-3 and TRBJ1-2, with D unresolved. V shed 1 base and J shed 6 bases, with 9 bases lying between them. The CDR3 consists of 13 residues. Per the germline V gene, CDR1 is LGHNA and CDR2 is YSLEER. In DNA, the CDR3 is TGCGCCAGCAGCCAAGCAAGCGGGGATGGCTACACCTTC. It encodes CASSQASGDGYTF.